This T cell receptor beta chain is drawn from a study of blood T cell repertoires in COVID-19. The CDR3 consists of 13 residues. Per the germline V gene, CDR1 is SNHLY and CDR2 is FYNNEI. With 6 bases removed from V and 2 bases from J, the gap between germline ends came to 7 bases. TCRdb's table, derived via immunoSEQ multiplex PCR, lists solely in-frame clones and lacks some. The data hold around 250,000 clones, with approximately 85% observed a single time. Sequencing was done on a sample of peripheral blood. V gene TRBV2 combines with J gene TRBJ2-2; D not certain. The clonotype comes from a man older than 75 with acute or convalescent COVID-19. For the CDR3, the DNA is TGTGCCAGCAGGCCTACTAACACCGGGGAGCTGTTTTTT. It is translated as CASRPTNTGELFF. Supplemented by reference TRBV2 and TRBJ2-2, the full variable domain reads EPEVTQTPSHQVTQMGQEVILRCVPISNHLYFYWYRQILGQKVEFLVSFYNNEISEKSEIFDDQFSVERPDGSNFTLKIRSTKLEDSAMYFCASRPTNTGELFFGEGSRLTVL.